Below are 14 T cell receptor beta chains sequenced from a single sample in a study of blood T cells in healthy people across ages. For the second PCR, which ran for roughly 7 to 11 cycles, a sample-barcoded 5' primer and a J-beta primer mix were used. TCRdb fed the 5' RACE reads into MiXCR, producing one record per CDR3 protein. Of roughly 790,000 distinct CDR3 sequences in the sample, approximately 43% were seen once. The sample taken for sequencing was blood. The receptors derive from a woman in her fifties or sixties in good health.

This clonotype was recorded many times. In DNA, the CDR3 is TGTGCCAGCAGCCTAATGGACAGGGACGAGCAGTACTTC. Amino acids: CASSLMDRDEQYF. This chain uses TRBV4-2 with TRBJ2-7, with 8 bases lining up with TRBD1. The CDR3 has 13 amino acids. Germline V gene data show CDR1 as LGHNA and CDR2 as YNFKEQ. Trimming at V came to 4 bases and at J to 5 bases, leaving 4 bases not matched to a gene.

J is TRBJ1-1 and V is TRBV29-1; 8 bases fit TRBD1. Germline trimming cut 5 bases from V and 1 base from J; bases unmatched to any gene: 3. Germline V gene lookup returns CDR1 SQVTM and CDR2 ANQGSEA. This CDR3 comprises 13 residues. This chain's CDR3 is CSVPGGTNTEAFF. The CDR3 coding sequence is TGCAGCGTTCCAGGGGGCACGAACACTGAAGCTTTCTTT. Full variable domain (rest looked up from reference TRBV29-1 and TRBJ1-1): SAVISQKPSRDICQRGTSLTIQCQVDSQVTMMFWYRQQPGQSLTLIATANQGSEATYESGFVIDKFPISRPNLTFSTLTVSNMSPEDSSIYLCSVPGGTNTEAFFGQGTRLTVV.

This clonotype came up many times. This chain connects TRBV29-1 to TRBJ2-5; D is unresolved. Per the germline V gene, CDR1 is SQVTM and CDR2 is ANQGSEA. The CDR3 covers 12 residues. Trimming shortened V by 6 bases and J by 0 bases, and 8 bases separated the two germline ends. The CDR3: CSVHQNQETQYF. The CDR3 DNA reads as TGCAGCGTCCACCAAAACCAAGAGACCCAGTACTTC.

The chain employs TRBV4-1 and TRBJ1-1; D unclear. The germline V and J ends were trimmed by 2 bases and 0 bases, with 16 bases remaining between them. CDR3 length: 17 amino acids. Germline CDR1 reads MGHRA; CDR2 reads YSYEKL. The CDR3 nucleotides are TGCGCCAGCAGCCAATTGAGTACGGTTGACATGAACACTGAAGCTTTCTTT. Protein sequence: CASSQLSTVDMNTEAFF.

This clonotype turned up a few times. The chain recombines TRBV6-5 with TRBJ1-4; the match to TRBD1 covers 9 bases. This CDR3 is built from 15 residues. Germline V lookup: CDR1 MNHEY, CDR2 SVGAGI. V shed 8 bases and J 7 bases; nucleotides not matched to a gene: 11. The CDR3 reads CASAPSRQGGEKLFF. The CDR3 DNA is TGTGCCAGCGCACCCTCCAGACAGGGGGGTGAAAAACTGTTTTTT.

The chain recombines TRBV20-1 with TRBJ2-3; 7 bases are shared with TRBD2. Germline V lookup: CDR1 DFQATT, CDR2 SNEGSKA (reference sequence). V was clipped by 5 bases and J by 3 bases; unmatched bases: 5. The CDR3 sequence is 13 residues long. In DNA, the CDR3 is TGCAGTGCTCACAGCGGGATAACAGATACGCAGTATTTT. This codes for CSAHSGITDTQYF.

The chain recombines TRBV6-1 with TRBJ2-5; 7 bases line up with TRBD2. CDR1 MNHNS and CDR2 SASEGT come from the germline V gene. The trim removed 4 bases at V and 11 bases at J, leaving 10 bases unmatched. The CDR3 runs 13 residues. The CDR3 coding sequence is TGTGCCAGCAGTGGTCACAAGGAGGGAGGGCAGTACTTC. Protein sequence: CASSGHKEGGQYF.

The CDR3 nucleotides read TGTGCCAGCAGTTTGGGGAGCGGGGAGCGCACAGATACGCAGTATTTT. Residues: CASSLGSGERTDTQYF. The rearrangement uses TRBV12-3 or TRBV12-4 and TRBJ2-3; 7 nucleotides agree with TRBD2. CDR3 length: 16 amino acids. The J segment lost 1 base and the V segment lost 3 bases, leaving 7 bases of the junction unmatched.

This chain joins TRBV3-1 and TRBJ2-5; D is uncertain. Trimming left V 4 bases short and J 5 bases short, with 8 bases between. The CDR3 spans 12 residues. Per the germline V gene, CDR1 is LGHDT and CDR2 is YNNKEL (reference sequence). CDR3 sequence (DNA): TGTGCCAGCAGCCCCCAGCCGGAGACCCAGTACTTC. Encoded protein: CASSPQPETQYF.

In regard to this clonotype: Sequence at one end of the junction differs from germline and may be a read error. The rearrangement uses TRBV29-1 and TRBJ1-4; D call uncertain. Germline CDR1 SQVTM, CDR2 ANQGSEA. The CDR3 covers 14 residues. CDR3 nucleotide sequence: TGCAGCGTTGAAGGGGGAGCAACTAATGGAAAACTGTTTTTT. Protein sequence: CSVEGGATNGKLFF.

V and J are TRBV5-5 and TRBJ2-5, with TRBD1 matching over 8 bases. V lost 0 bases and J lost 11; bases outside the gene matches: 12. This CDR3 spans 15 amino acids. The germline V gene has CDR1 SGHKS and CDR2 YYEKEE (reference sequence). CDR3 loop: CASSLGQGWDNEQYF. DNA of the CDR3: TGTGCCAGCAGCTTGGGACAGGGGTGGGACAATGAGCAGTACTTC.

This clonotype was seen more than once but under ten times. The CDR3 DNA reads TGCGCCAGCAGCCTGAGTGTCCTAGCGGGAAAAGAGCAGTACTTC. Translated: CASSLSVLAGKEQYF. The chain couples TRBV5-1 to TRBJ2-5; 9 bases fit TRBD2. Per the germline V gene, CDR1 is SGHRS and CDR2 is YFSETQ. This CDR3 spans 15 amino acids. The V segment lost 4 bases and the J segment 11 bases; nucleotides outside the gene matches: 15.

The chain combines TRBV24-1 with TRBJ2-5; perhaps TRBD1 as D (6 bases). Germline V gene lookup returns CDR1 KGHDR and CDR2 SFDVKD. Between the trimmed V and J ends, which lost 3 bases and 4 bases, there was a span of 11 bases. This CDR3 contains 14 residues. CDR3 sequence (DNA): TGTGCCACCAGTGATCCCAGGGGTCCAGAGACCCAGTACTTC. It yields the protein CATSDPRGPETQYF.

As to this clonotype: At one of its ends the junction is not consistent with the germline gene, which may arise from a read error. The CDR3 bases are TGCAGTTCTAGAGAAATGCCGGGACAGGGATACAATGAGCAGTTCTTC. This sequence encodes CSSREMPGQGYNEQFF. The chain joins TRBV20-1 to TRBJ2-1, with 9 bases lining up with TRBD1. The CDR3 runs to 16 residues. From germline, CDR1 is DFQATT and CDR2 SNEGSKA (reference sequence).